The present T cell receptor beta chain was sequenced within a study of T cell repertoires in cytomegalovirus infection. Across the study: Matching HLA type, along with CMV infection, was indicated by public TCR beta signatures.

V dropped 4 bases and J dropped 7; count of bases not matched to a gene: 10. This CDR3 is built from 15 residues. TCRdb used MiXCR to reprocess the reads, holding one entry per CDR3 protein. The repertoire consists of 300,000 to 400,000 distinct CDR3 sequences, with 25% occurring once and the leading ten covering more than 10%. Worth noting for this clonotype: The antigen remains unidentified.

The TCR was taken from a human donor in good health (CMV status not recorded). Some clones in this sample may be carry-over from other donors' samples. The sequences come from cultured PBMCs, collected from culture after CMV antigen stimulation. The V gene is TRBV12-3 or TRBV12-4, the J gene TRBJ1-5; 7 positions match TRBD1. CDR3 region: CASSSTSTGRQPQHF. The CDR3 nucleotides are TGTGCCAGCAGTTCGACGTCGACAGGGCGACAGCCCCAGCATTTT.